This TCR beta chain was profiled in a study of identical twins (TCRdb year 2016). Some background on the complete study: To test whether fetal clonotypes persist, this study deep-sequenced TCR alpha and beta repertoires from monozygotic twins, from unrelated adults of various ages, and from cord blood. To rule out contamination, replicate twin experiments were performed at different times with different library preparation protocols.

Notes on this clonotype: Its cognate antigen has yet to be identified. Within one base of it there is no much larger clone, and no base qualities were kept.

Germline trimming: 6 bases from V, 5 bases from J; junction bases outside gene matches: 17. Spanning cysteine to phenylalanine, the CDR3 consists of 17 amino acids. The CDR3 DNA has 51 bases and is translated from base 1. The germline V gene supplies CDR1 MNHEY and CDR2 SVGEGT. All donors were healthy Caucasians. Three unrelated non-twin adults were additionally sequenced: a male aged 18 to 30, a male aged 50 to 60 and a female aged 50 to 60. Using Miltenyi CD45RO+ enrichment and human naive T-cell isolation kits, memory (CD45RO+) and naive T cells were isolated from PBMC. What the study reported, not specific to this receptor: A weaker excess of twin sharing was found in beta out-of-frame sequences because the signal-to-noise ratio was lowered by fewer shared sequences. Fewer insertions were carried by abundant cord blood beta clonotypes; a weaker similar trend was observed in young adult naive repertoires, while no such trend was observed in memory repertoires. Because the same donors could not be followed over many years, the conclusions depended on cross-sectional statistical analysis. Compared with coincidental sharing between unrelated individuals, an excess of low generation-probability sequences was observed among out-of-frame TCR alpha sequences shared between twins. Zero-insertion analyses could be partly confounded by invariant T cells such as MAIT and iNKT, though diverse VJ usage argued against such confounding for most clonotypes. Out-of-frame TCR alpha sharing in monozygotic twins was systematically underestimated by recombination models, whereas sharing between unrelated individuals was in agreement with the recombination models.

Libraries came from 5' RACE. Sequencing relied on an Illumina HiSeq 2000. A universal primer binding site was added through template switching, and the final cDNA carried a unique molecular identifier so that TCR cDNA molecules could be counted accurately. First-strand cDNA for TCR alpha and beta chains was synthesized from specific primers in the conserved constant-segment region. To control for contamination, every cDNA library carried two barcodes: a SMART-Mk sample barcode plus Illumina barcodes. TruSeq adapter sequences along with Illumina sample barcodes were introduced in two successive PCR steps. Sequencing of the TCR alpha and beta cDNA libraries was done on the Illumina HiSeq platform using custom primers. In the source study's methods: Raw reads were processed with MiGEC to extract unique molecular identifiers, and MiXCR was used to determine CDR3 positions. For each individual, recombination models were inferred using an EM algorithm with the repgenHMM and IGoR tools. The analysis of shared clonotypes was done with the tcR package in R, with sharing normalized by the product of cloneset sizes. To study raw recombination free of thymic and clonal selection effects, out-of-frame nonproductive sequences were analyzed. Clones were called with MiXCR by TCRdb after fastp trimmed the public reads at Q25, and only in-frame beta chains were retained. Each entry is one CDR3 protein sequence, shown with its most common DNA and genes. The V and J calls and clone size come from TCRdb's table, not from the authors' own analysis. The sample includes 420,000 or so distinct CDR3 sequences, with around 20% observed a single time. The ten largest clonotypes hold approximately 12% of the sample.

The sequenced material came from naive T cells sorted from blood. The sample's cell subset or site label, in plain terms: cells isolated with a human naive T-cell isolation kit. The chain uses TRBV6-2 or TRBV6-3 and TRBJ2-7; 9 of the junction bases match TRBD2. This clonotype was sampled from a man aged 50-60 years in good health. The DNA reads as follows: TGTGCCAGCAGGCCCCCTGGCGGGAGGGCCTTAAACAACGAGCAGTACTTC. It codes for CASRPPGGRALNNEQYF.